The clone carrying this T cell receptor beta chain was counted between two and nine times. This record comes from a study of beta chain features in type 1 diabetes. cDNA synthesis used the whole RNA isolate, giving expressed TCRB sequences. Produced via immunoSEQ multiplex PCR; TCRdb's table is partial and in-frame only. This table holds 150,000 to 200,000 clones, approximately 9% found once. J was trimmed by 4 bases and V by 6 bases; bases with no gene match: 4. Germline loops: CDR1 SGHRS, CDR2 YFSETQ. The CDR3 contains 14 residues. The sample taken for sequencing was central memory CD4+ T cells from blood. The TCR sequence derives from a young woman in good health. The V gene is TRBV5-1, the J gene TRBJ2-7; 13 positions agree with TRBD2. The CDR3 reads CASTGLAGEYEQYF. For the CDR3, the DNA is TGCGCCAGCACCGGACTAGCGGGAGAATACGAGCAGTACTTC.